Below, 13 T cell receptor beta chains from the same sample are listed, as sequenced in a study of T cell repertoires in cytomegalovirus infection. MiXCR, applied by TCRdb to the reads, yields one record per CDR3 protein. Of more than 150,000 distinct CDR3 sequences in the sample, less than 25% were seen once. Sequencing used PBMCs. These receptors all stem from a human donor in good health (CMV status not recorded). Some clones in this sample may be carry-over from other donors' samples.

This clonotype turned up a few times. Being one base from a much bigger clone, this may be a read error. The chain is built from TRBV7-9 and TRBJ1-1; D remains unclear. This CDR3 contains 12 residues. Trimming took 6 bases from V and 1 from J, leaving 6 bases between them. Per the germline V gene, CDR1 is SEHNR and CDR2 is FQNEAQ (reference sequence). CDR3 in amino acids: CASRWGNTEAFF. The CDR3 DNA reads TGTGCCAGCAGGTGGGGGAACACTGAAGCTTTCTTT.

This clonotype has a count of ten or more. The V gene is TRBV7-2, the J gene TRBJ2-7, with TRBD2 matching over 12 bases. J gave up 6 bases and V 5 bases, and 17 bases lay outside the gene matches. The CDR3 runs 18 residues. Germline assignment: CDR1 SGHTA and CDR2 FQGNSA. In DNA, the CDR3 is TGTGCCAGCAGCCCCCGCCGACTAGCGGGAGATCCCCGAACCGAGCAGTACTTC. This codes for CASSPRRLAGDPRTEQYF.

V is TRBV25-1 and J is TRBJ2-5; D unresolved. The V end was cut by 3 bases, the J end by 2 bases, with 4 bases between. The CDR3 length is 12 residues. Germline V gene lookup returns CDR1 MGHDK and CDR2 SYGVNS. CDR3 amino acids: CASSDLQETQYF. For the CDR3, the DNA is TGTGCCAGCAGTGATCTTCAAGAGACCCAGTACTTC. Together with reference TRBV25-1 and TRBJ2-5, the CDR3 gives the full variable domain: EADIYQTPRYLVIGTGKKITLECSQTMGHDKMYWYQQDPGMELHLIHYSYGVNSTEKGDLSSESTVSRIRTEHFPLTLESARPSHTSQYLCASSDLQETQYFGPGTRLLVL.

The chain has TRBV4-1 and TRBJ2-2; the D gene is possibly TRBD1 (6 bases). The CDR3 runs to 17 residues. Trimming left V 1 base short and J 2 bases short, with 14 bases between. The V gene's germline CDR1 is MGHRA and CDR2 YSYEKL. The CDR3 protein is CASSQGQGNRNTGELFF. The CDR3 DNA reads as TGCGCCAGCAGCCAAGGTCAGGGGAACCGCAACACCGGGGAGCTGTTTTTT.

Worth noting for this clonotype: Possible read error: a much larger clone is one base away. The CDR3 sequence: CATSDIYEQYF. The DNA for the CDR3 is TGTGCCACCTCGGACATCTACGAGCAGTACTTC. The V gene is TRBV19, the J gene TRBJ2-7; TRBD1 might be the D (5 bases). The CDR3 is 11 residues long. The germline V gene has CDR1 LNHDA and CDR2 SQIVND (reference sequence). V gave up 10 bases and J gave up 3 bases, with 10 bases separating them.

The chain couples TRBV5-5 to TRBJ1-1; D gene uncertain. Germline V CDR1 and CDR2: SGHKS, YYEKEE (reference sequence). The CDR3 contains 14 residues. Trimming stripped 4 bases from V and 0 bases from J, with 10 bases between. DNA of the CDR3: TGTGCCAGCAGCCTGGTCCCAATGAACACTGAAGCTTTCTTT. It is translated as CASSLVPMNTEAFF.

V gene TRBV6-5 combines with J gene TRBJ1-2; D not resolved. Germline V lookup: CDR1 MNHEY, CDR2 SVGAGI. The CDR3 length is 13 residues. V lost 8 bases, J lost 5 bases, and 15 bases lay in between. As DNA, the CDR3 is TGTGCCAGCGGCACCCGGGAGGGATATGGCTACACCTTC. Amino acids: CASGTREGYGYTF.

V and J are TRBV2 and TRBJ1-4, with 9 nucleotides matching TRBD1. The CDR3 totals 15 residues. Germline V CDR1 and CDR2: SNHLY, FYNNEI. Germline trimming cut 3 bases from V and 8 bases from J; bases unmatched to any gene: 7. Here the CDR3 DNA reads TGTGCCAGCAGTGACACTCGGACAGGGGCAGAAAAACTGTTTTTT. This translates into CASSDTRTGAEKLFF.

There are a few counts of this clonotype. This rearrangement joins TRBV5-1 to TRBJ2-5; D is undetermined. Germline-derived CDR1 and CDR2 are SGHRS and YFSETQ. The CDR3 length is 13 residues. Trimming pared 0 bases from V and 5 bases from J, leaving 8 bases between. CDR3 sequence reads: CASSLGNGETQYF. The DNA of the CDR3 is TGCGCCAGCAGCTTGGGGAATGGGGAGACCCAGTACTTC.

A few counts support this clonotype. Written as DNA, the CDR3 is TGTGCCAGCAGCTTCCGGCCTGGAGGGGAAGCTTTCTTT. Translation gives CASSFRPGGEAFF. The J gene is TRBJ1-1, the V gene TRBV13, with unresolved D. V lost 3 bases and J lost 8, with 13 bases in between. Per the germline V gene, CDR1 is PRHDT and CDR2 is FYEKMQ (reference sequence). This CDR3 has 13 residues.

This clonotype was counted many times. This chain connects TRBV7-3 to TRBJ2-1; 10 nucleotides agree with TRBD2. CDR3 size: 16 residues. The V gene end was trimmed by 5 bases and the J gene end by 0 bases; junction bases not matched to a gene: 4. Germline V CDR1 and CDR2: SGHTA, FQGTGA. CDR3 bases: TGTGCCAGCAGCCTCAGACTAGCGGGCTCCTACAATGAGCAGTTCTTC. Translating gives CASSLRLAGSYNEQFF.

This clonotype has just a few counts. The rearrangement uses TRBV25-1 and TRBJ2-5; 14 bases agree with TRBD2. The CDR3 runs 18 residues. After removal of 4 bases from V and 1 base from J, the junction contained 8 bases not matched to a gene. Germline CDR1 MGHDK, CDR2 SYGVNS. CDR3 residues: CASSGHGLAGGPQETQYF. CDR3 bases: TGTGCCAGCAGTGGACACGGACTAGCGGGGGGCCCCCAAGAGACCCAGTACTTC.

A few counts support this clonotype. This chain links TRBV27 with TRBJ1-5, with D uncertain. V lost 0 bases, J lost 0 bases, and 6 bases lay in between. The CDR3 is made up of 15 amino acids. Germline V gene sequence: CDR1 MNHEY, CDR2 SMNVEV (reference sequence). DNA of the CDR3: TGTGCCAGCAGTTTATCGCGGCCTAGCAATCAGCCCCAGCATTTT. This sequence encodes CASSLSRPSNQPQHF.